This TCR beta chain was identified in a study of technical replicates of blood from a handful of donors. Assay used: immunoSEQ multiplex PCR; TCRdb lists only in-frame clones, some missing. The table records more than 70,000 clones, roughly 93% of them present only once. The germline CDR1 and CDR2 sequences are SGHVS and FQNEAQ. This CDR3 has 16 residues. The V segment lost 5 bases and the J segment 0 bases; nucleotides outside the gene matches: 9. Sequencing was performed on T cells isolated from PBMCs. The chain employs TRBV7-8 and TRBJ2-5, with 7 nucleotides matching TRBD1. This clonotype was obtained from a human donor in good health. The chain's CDR3 is CASSTTGDSYQETQYF. DNA of the CDR3: TGTGCCAGCAGCACGACCGGGGACAGCTACCAAGAGACCCAGTACTTC.